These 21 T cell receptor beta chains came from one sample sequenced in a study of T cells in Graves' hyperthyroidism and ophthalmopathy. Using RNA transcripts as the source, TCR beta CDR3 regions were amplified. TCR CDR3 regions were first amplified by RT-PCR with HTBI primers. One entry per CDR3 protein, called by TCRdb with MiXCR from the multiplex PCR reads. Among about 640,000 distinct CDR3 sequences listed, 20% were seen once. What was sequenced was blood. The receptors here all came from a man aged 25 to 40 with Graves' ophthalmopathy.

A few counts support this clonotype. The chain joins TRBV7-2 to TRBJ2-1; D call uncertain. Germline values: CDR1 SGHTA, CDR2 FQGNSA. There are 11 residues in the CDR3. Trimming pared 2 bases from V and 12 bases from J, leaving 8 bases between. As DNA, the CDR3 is TGTGCCAGCAGCTTACTAGTCGGGCAGTTCTTC. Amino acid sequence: CASSLLVGQFF.

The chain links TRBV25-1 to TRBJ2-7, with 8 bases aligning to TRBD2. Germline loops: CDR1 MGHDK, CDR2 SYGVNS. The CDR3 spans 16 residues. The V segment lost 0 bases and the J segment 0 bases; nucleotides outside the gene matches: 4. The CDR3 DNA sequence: TGTGCCAGCAGTGAATATATCCGGGAGGGCTCCTACGAGCAGTACTTC. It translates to CASSEYIREGSYEQYF.

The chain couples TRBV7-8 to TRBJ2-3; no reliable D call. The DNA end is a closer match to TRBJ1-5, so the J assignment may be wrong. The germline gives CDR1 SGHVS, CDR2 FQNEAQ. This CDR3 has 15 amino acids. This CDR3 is CASSLDYYSTNTQHF. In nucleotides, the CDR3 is TGTGCCAGCAGCTTGGACTATTACTCGACTAATACGCAGCATTTT.

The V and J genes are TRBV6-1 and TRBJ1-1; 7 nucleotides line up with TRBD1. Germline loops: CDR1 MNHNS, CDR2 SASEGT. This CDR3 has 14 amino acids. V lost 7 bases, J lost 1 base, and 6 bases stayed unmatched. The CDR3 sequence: CASTRQGQNTEAFF. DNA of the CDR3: TGTGCCAGCACCCGACAGGGACAGAACACTGAAGCTTTCTTT.

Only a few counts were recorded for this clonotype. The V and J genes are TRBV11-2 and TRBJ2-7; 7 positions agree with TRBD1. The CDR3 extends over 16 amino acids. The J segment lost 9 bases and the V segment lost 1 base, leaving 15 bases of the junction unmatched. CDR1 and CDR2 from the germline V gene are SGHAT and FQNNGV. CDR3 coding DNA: TGTGCCAGCAGCTTAGGGGTTGGGACAGCCCTGTGGGGGCAGTACTTC. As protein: CASSLGVGTALWGQYF.

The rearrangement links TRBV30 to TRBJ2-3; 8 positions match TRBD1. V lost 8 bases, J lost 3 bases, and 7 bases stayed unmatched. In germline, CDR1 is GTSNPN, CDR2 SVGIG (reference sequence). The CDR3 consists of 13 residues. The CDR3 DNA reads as TGTGCCGGACGGACAGGGTTGACAGATACGCAGTATTTT. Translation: CAGRTGLTDTQYF. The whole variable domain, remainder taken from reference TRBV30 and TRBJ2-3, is SQTIHQWPATLVQPVGSPLSLECTVEGTSNPNLYWYRQAAGRGLQLLFYSVGIGQISSEVPQNLSASRPQDRQFILSSKKLLLSDSGFYLCAGRTGLTDTQYFGPGTRLTVL.

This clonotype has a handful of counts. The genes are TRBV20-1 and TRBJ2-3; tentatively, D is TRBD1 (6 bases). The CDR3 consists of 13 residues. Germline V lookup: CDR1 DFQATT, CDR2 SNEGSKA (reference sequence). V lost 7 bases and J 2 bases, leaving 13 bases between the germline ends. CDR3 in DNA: TGCAGTGTTTTAGCAGGGGTCACAGATACGCAGTATTTT. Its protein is CSVLAGVTDTQYF.

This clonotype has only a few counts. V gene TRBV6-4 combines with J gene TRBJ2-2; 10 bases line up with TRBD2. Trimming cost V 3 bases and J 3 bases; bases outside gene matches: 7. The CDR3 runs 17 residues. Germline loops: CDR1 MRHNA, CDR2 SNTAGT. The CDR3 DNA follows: TGTGCCAGCAGTGAACAGCGGGAGGGCCGCGACACCGGGGAGCTGTTTTTT. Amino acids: CASSEQREGRDTGELFF.

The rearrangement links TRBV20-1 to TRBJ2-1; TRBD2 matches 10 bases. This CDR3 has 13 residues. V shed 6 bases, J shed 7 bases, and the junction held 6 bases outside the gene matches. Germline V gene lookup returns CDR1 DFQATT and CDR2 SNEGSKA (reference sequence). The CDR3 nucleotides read TGCAGTGCCAGACTGGGACTAGCGAATGAGCAGTTCTTC. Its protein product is CSARLGLANEQFF.

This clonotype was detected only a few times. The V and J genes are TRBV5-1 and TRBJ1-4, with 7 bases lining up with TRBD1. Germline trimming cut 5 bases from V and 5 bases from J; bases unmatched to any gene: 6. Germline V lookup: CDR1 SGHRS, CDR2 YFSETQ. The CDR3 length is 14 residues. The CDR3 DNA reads TGCGCCAGCAGTTACCGGGACAGAAATGAAAAACTGTTTTTT. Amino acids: CASSYRDRNEKLFF.

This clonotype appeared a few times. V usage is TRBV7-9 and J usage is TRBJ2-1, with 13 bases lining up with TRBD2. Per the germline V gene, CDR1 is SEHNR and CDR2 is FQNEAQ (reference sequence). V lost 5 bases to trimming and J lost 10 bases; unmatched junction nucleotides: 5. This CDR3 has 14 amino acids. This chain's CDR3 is CASSSTSGRVEQFF. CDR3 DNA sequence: TGTGCCAGCAGCAGTACTAGCGGGAGGGTGGAGCAGTTCTTC.

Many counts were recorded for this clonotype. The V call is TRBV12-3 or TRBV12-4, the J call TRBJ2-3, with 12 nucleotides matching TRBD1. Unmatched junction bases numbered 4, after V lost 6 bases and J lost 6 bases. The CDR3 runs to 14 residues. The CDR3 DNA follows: TGTGCCAGCAGACGGGACAGGGGGCCCGATACGCAGTATTTT. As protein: CASRRDRGPDTQYF.

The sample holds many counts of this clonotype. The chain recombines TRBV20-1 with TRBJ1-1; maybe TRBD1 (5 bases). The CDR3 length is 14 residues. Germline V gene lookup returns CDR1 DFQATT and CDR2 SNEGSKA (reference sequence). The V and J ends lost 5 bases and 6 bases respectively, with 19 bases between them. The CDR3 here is CSAQGVVGLAEAFF. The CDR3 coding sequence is TGCAGTGCTCAGGGAGTTGTGGGGCTCGCTGAAGCTTTCTTT.

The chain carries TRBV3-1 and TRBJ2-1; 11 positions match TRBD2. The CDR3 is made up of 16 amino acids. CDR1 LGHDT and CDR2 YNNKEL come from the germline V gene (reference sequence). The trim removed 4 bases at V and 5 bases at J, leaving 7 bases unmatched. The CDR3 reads CASSRRLAGYNNEQFF. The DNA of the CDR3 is TGTGCCAGCAGCCGTCGACTAGCGGGATATAACAATGAGCAGTTCTTC.

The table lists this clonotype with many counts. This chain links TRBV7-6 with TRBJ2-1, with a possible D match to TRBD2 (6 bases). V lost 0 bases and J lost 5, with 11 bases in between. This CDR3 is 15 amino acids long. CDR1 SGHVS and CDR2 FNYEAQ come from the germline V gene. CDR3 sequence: CASSLAPGADNEQFF. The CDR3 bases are TGTGCCAGCAGCTTAGCCCCGGGAGCAGACAATGAGCAGTTCTTC.

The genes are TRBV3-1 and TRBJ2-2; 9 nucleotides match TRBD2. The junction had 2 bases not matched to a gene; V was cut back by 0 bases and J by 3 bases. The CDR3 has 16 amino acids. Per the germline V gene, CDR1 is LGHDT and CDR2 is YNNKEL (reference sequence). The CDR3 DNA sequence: TGTGCCAGCAGCCAAGAGGTAGCGGGAGACACCGGGGAGCTGTTTTTT. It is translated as CASSQEVAGDTGELFF.

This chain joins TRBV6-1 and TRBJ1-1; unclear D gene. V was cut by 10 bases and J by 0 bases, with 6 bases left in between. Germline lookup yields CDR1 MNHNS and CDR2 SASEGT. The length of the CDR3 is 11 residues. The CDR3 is CATSVNTEAFF. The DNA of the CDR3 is TGTGCCACCTCAGTGAACACTGAAGCTTTCTTT.

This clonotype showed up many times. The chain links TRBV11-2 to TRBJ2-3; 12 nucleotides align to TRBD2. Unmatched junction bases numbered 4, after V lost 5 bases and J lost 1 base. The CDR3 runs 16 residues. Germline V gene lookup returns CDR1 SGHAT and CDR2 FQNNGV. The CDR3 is CASSLAGGPGTDTQYF. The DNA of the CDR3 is TGTGCCAGCAGCCTAGCGGGAGGGCCCGGCACAGATACGCAGTATTTT.

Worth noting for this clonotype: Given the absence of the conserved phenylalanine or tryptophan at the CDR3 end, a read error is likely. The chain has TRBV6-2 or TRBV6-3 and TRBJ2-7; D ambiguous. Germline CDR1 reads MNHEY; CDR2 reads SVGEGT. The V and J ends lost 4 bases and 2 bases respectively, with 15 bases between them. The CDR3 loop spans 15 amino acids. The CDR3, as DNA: TGTGCCAGCAGTTCCCCTCGGATTTCGACCTACGAGCAGTACCTC. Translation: CASSSPRISTYEQYL.

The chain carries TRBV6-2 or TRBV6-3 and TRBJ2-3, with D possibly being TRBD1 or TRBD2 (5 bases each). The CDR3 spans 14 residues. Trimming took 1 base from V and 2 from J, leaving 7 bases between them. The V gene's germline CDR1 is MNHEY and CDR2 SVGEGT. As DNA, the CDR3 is TGTGCCAGCAGTTACTGGGACGCCACAGATACGCAGTATTTT. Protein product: CASSYWDATDTQYF.

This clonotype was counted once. This CDR3 is CASSDERRNFYEQYF. Written as DNA, the CDR3 is TGTGCCAGCAGTGATGAGCGGAGAAACTTCTACGAGCAGTACTTC. The chain carries TRBV6-1 and TRBJ2-7; D might be TRBD2 (5 bases). Germline values: CDR1 MNHNS, CDR2 SASEGT. V dropped 3 bases and J dropped 3 bases, with 15 bases sitting between them. The CDR3 has 15 residues.